Listed below are T cell receptor beta chains from one sample, sequenced in a study of OX40 agonist ivuxolimab in advanced cancers. The protocol was immunoSEQ multiplex PCR, while the TCRdb copy is restricted to in-frame clones and leaves out a portion. The sample holds 15,000 to 20,000 clones; around three quarters are singletons and the top ten take around 15%. Sequenced material: CD4+ or CD8+ T cells sorted from blood, taken in a trial of the OX40 agonist ivuxolimab. These receptors were taken from an adult with an advanced solid tumor such as melanoma, head and neck, liver or kidney cancer. CDR3s include the opening cysteine and the closing phenylalanine or tryptophan. D genes are given only for firm matches. Clone size is not always given. Where it is, it says once, few, many or a class for expanded clones.

cdr3_aa: CAWMEDLGGYTF; cdr3_nt: TGTGCCTGGATGGAGGACCTGGGAGGCTACACCTTC; clone_size: -; d_call: -; j_call: TRBJ1-2; v_call: TRBV30
cdr3_aa: CATSSSDGELFF; cdr3_nt: TGTGCCACCAGCAGCTCCGACGGGGAGCTGTTTTTT; clone_size: -; d_call: -; j_call: TRBJ2-2; v_call: TRBV15
cdr3_aa: CASSYAARVNTEAFF; cdr3_nt: TGTGCCAGCAGTTACGCGGCCAGAGTGAACACTGAAGCTTTCTTT; clone_size: -; d_call: -; j_call: TRBJ1-1; v_call: TRBV6-6
cdr3_aa: CASSSYTPGVSTGELFF; cdr3_nt: TGTGCCAGCAGCTCTTACACACCCGGGGTTAGCACCGGGGAGCTGTTTTTT; clone_size: once; d_call: -; j_call: TRBJ2-2; v_call: TRBV4-2
cdr3_aa: CASSVLPGASSYEQYF; cdr3_nt: TGTGCCAGCAGCGTACTACCAGGGGCTAGCTCCTACGAGCAGTACTTC; clone_size: -; d_call: -; j_call: TRBJ2-7; v_call: TRBV9
cdr3_aa: CAISEEVWNQPQHF; cdr3_nt: TGTGCCATCAGTGAGGAGGTGTGGAATCAGCCCCAGCATTTT; clone_size: -; d_call: -; j_call: TRBJ1-5; v_call: TRBV10-3
cdr3_aa: CASRWALAGEFDEQFF; cdr3_nt: TGTGCCAGCCGGTGGGCTCTAGCGGGAGAGTTCGATGAGCAGTTCTTC; clone_size: -; d_call: TRBD2; j_call: TRBJ2-1; v_call: TRBV2
cdr3_aa: CASSEGAGGPYNEQFF; cdr3_nt: TGTGCCAGCAGCGAGGGGGCGGGAGGCCCCTACAATGAGCAGTTCTTC; clone_size: -; d_call: -; j_call: TRBJ2-1; v_call: TRBV9
cdr3_aa: CASSLSNRGSSGANVLTF; cdr3_nt: TGTGCCAGCAGTTTATCTAACAGGGGGTCCTCTGGGGCCAACGTCCTGACTTTC; clone_size: few; d_call: TRBD1; j_call: TRBJ2-6; v_call: TRBV27
cdr3_aa: CASSEGPYINEQFF; cdr3_nt: TGTGCCAGCAGTGAAGGTCCCTATATCAATGAGCAGTTCTTC; clone_size: few; d_call: -; j_call: TRBJ2-1; v_call: TRBV2
cdr3_aa: CASSLGQGSQETQYF; cdr3_nt: TGTGCCAGCAGCTTAGGTCAGGGATCCCAAGAGACCCAGTACTTC; clone_size: -; d_call: -; j_call: TRBJ2-5; v_call: TRBV7-3
cdr3_aa: CATHRAYEQYF; cdr3_nt: TGTGCCACCCACAGGGCTTACGAGCAGTACTTC; clone_size: once; d_call: -; j_call: TRBJ2-7; v_call: TRBV28
cdr3_aa: CASSQRASGTYEQYF; cdr3_nt: TGCGCCAGCAGCCAAAGGGCTAGCGGTACCTACGAGCAGTACTTC; clone_size: -; d_call: TRBD2; j_call: TRBJ2-7; v_call: TRBV4-1
cdr3_aa: CASRDPTGEEDGYTF; cdr3_nt: TGTGCCAGCAGGGATCCTACAGGGGAGGAGGACGGCTACACCTTC; clone_size: -; d_call: TRBD1; j_call: TRBJ1-2; v_call: TRBV7-2
cdr3_aa: CASTGRGQIEQYF; cdr3_nt: TGTGCCAGCACGGGCAGGGGGCAAATCGAGCAGTACTTC; clone_size: -; d_call: TRBD1; j_call: TRBJ2-7; v_call: TRBV6-6
cdr3_aa: CASSPWDRGQDEQFF; cdr3_nt: TGTGCCAGCAGCCCCTGGGACAGGGGGCAAGATGAGCAGTTCTTC; clone_size: -; d_call: TRBD1; j_call: TRBJ2-1; v_call: TRBV9
cdr3_aa: CASSPSGRGTGELFF; cdr3_nt: TGTGCCAGCTCACCTAGCGGGAGAGGGACCGGGGAGCTGTTTTTT; clone_size: few; d_call: TRBD2; j_call: TRBJ2-2; v_call: TRBV18
cdr3_aa: CASGTGTYNEQFF; cdr3_nt: TGTGCCAGCGGGACAGGTACTTACAATGAGCAGTTCTTC; clone_size: -; d_call: TRBD1; j_call: TRBJ2-1; v_call: TRBV11-1
cdr3_aa: CASSVNSGTEDTQYF; cdr3_nt: TGTGCCAGCAGCGTTAATAGCGGGACTGAAGATACGCAGTATTTT; clone_size: -; d_call: TRBD2; j_call: TRBJ2-3; v_call: TRBV9
cdr3_aa: CASSEARGDYGYTF; cdr3_nt: TGTGCCAGCAGTGAAGCGCGGGGGGACTATGGCTACACCTTC; clone_size: -; d_call: -; j_call: TRBJ1-2; v_call: TRBV2
cdr3_aa: CASSGRTANTGELFF; cdr3_nt: TGTGCCAGCAGTGGCAGGACAGCGAACACCGGGGAGCTGTTTTTT; clone_size: once; d_call: -; j_call: TRBJ2-2; v_call: TRBV6-5
cdr3_aa: CASSSIGEANYGYTF; cdr3_nt: TGTGCCAGCAGCTCCATCGGGGAGGCTAACTATGGCTACACCTTC; clone_size: -; d_call: -; j_call: TRBJ1-2; v_call: TRBV5-4
cdr3_aa: CASSLAVGTMGYEQYF; cdr3_nt: TGTGCCAGCAGCTTAGCCGTCGGGACTATGGGTTACGAGCAGTACTTC; clone_size: once; d_call: TRBD2; j_call: TRBJ2-7; v_call: TRBV7-9
cdr3_aa: CASSIQGGTEAFF; cdr3_nt: TGTGCCAGTAGTATCCAGGGAGGAACTGAAGCTTTCTTT; clone_size: -; d_call: -; j_call: TRBJ1-1; v_call: TRBV19
cdr3_aa: CASSPPWGATEAFF; cdr3_nt: TGTGCCAGCAGCCCCCCGTGGGGGGCCACTGAAGCTTTCTTT; clone_size: -; d_call: -; j_call: TRBJ1-1; v_call: TRBV7-9
cdr3_aa: CASSLEQGPREQYF; cdr3_nt: TGTGCCAGCAGCTTAGAACAGGGTCCCCGCGAGCAGTACTTC; clone_size: -; d_call: -; j_call: TRBJ2-7; v_call: TRBV11-1
cdr3_aa: CASSAEGHGNTEAFF; cdr3_nt: TGTGCCAGCAGCGCTGAGGGGCACGGGAACACTGAAGCTTTCTTT; clone_size: -; d_call: -; j_call: TRBJ1-1; v_call: TRBV5-6
cdr3_aa: CASSPSGEYEQYF; cdr3_nt: TGTGCCAGCAGCCCCTCAGGTGAATACGAGCAGTACTTC; clone_size: -; d_call: -; j_call: TRBJ2-7; v_call: TRBV11-2
cdr3_aa: CATSRADRAYEQYF; cdr3_nt: TGTGCCACCAGCAGAGCCGACAGGGCCTACGAGCAGTACTTC; clone_size: -; d_call: TRBD1; j_call: TRBJ2-7; v_call: TRBV15
cdr3_aa: CASSELEARPDTQYF; cdr3_nt: TGTGCCAGCAGTGAACTGGAGGCCCGCCCAGATACGCAGTATTTT; clone_size: -; d_call: -; j_call: TRBJ2-3; v_call: TRBV6-1
cdr3_aa: CASSEEVTDRRNQPQHF; cdr3_nt: TGTGCCAGCAGTGAAGAGGTGACGGACAGACGCAATCAGCCCCAGCATTTT; clone_size: -; d_call: -; j_call: TRBJ1-5; v_call: TRBV28
cdr3_aa: CASSLGAREYSYEQYF; cdr3_nt: TGTGCCAGCAGCTTAGGTGCGAGGGAATACTCCTACGAGCAGTACTTC; clone_size: -; d_call: -; j_call: TRBJ2-7; v_call: TRBV7-9
cdr3_aa: CASSYAQNTEAFF; cdr3_nt: TGTGCCAGCAGTTACGCGCAGAACACTGAAGCTTTCTTT; clone_size: -; d_call: -; j_call: TRBJ1-1; v_call: TRBV28
cdr3_aa: CAISHLAGGYYEQYF; cdr3_nt: TGTGCCATCAGCCACCTAGCGGGAGGGTACTACGAGCAGTACTTC; clone_size: -; d_call: TRBD2; j_call: TRBJ2-7; v_call: TRBV10-3
cdr3_aa: CASSPSGGSADTQYF; cdr3_nt: TGTGCCAGCAGTCCCTCCGGAGGGAGCGCAGATACGCAGTATTTT; clone_size: once; d_call: -; j_call: TRBJ2-3; v_call: TRBV6-4
cdr3_aa: CASSLGLSSYEQYF; cdr3_nt: TGTGCCAGCAGCTTAGGCTTGAGCTCCTACGAGCAGTACTTC; clone_size: -; d_call: -; j_call: TRBJ2-7; v_call: TRBV27
cdr3_aa: CASSGDILAKNIQYF; cdr3_nt: TGTGCCAGCAGTGGGGACATCCTAGCCAAAAACATTCAGTACTTC; clone_size: -; d_call: -; j_call: TRBJ2-4; v_call: TRBV28
cdr3_aa: CASSLRQDEQYF; cdr3_nt: TGTGCCAGCAGCTTACGACAGGACGAGCAGTACTTC; clone_size: -; d_call: -; j_call: TRBJ2-7; v_call: TRBV11-3
cdr3_aa: CASSLAPRGRETQYF; cdr3_nt: TGTGCCAGCAGCTTAGCTCCACGGGGACGAGAGACCCAGTACTTC; clone_size: -; d_call: -; j_call: TRBJ2-5; v_call: TRBV7-6
cdr3_aa: CASSQDTLAGARNEQFF; cdr3_nt: TGCGCCAGCAGCCAAGATACCCTAGCGGGAGCCCGCAATGAGCAGTTCTTC; clone_size: -; d_call: TRBD2; j_call: TRBJ2-1; v_call: TRBV4-3
cdr3_aa: CASRSLAGEETQYF; cdr3_nt: TGTGCCAGTAGGTCGCTAGCGGGAGAAGAGACCCAGTACTTC; clone_size: medium-sized; d_call: TRBD2; j_call: TRBJ2-5; v_call: TRBV19
cdr3_aa: CASSSTGQANEQFF; cdr3_nt: TGTGCCAGCAGCTCTACGGGACAGGCAAATGAGCAGTTCTTC; clone_size: -; d_call: TRBD1; j_call: TRBJ2-1; v_call: TRBV6-6
cdr3_aa: CASSLVGENTGELFF; cdr3_nt: TGTGCCAGCAGTTTGGTCGGGGAAAACACCGGGGAGCTGTTTTTT; clone_size: few; d_call: -; j_call: TRBJ2-2; v_call: TRBV28
cdr3_aa: CASSLAGVYEQYF; cdr3_nt: TGTGCCAGCAGTTTAGCGGGAGTCTACGAGCAGTACTTC; clone_size: -; d_call: TRBD2; j_call: TRBJ2-7; v_call: TRBV27
cdr3_aa: CSVVGGNTIYF; cdr3_nt: TGCAGCGTTGTAGGTGGAAACACCATATATTTT; clone_size: -; d_call: -; j_call: TRBJ1-3; v_call: TRBV29-1